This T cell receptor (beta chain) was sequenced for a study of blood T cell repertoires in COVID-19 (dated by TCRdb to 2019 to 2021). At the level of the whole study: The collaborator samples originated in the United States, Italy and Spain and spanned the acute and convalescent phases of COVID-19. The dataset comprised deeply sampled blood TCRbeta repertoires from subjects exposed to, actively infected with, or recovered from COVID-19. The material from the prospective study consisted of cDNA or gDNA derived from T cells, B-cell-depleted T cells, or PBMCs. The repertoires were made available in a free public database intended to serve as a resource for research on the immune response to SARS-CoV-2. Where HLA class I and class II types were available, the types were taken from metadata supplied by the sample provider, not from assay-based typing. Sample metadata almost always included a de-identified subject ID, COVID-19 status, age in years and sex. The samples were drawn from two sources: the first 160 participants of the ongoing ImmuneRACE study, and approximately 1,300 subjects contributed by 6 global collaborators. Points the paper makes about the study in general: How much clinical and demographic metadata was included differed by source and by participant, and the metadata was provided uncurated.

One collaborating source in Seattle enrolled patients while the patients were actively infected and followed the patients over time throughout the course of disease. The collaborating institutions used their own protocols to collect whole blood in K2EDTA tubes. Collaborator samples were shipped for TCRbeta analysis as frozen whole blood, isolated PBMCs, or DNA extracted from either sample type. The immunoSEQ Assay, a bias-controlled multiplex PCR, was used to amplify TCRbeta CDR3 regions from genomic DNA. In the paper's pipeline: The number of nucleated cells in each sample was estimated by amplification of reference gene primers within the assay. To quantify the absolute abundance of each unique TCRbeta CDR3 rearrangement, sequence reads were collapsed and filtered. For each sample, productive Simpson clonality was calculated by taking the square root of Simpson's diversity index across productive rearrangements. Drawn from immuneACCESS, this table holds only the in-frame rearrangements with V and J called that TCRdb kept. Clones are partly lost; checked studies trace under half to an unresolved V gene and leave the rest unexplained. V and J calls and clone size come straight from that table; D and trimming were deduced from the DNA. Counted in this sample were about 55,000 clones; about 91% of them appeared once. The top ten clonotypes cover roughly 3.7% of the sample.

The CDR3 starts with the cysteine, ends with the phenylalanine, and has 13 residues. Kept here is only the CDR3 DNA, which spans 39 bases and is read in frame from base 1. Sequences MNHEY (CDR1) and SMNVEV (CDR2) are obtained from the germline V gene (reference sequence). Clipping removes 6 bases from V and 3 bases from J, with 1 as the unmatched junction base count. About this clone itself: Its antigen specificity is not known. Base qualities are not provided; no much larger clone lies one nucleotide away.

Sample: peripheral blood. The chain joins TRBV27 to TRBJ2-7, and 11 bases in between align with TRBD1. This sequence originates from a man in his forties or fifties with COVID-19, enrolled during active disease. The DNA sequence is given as TGTGCCAGCAGGGACAGGGGGCGCTACGAGCAGTACTTC. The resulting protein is CASRDRGRYEQYF.